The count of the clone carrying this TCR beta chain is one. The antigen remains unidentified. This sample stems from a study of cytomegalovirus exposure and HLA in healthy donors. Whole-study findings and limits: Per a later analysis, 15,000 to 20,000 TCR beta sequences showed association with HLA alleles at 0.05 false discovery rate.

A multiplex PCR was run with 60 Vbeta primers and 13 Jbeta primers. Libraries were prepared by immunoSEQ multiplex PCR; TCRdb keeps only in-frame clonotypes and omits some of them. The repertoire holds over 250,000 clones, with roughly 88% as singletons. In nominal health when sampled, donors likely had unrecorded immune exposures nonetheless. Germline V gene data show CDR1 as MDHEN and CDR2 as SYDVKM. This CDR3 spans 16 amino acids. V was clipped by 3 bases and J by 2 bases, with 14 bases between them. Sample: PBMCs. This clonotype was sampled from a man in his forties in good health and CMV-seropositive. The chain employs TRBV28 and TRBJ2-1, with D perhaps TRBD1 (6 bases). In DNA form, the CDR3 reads TGTGCCAGCAGTTTTAACAGGGAATCCCCCTACAATGAGCAGTTCTTC. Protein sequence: CASSFNRESPYNEQFF.